The 15 T cell receptor beta chains below all came from one sample that was sequenced in a study of cytomegalovirus exposure and HLA in healthy donors. A multiplex PCR was run with 60 Vbeta primers and 13 Jbeta primers. TCRdb's copy holds only in-frame clones and misses some; the assay was immunoSEQ multiplex PCR. The repertoire holds 95,000 to 150,000 clones, with over 60% as singletons. The sequenced material came from PBMCs. The receptors derive from a woman in her thirties or forties in good health and CMV-seropositive.

The V and J genes are TRBV11-2 and TRBJ1-2, with TRBD1 matching over 9 bases. The CDR3 runs 13 residues. Germline lookup yields CDR1 SGHAT and CDR2 FQNNGV. V was pared by 3 bases and J by 6 bases, with 2 bases of the junction left unmatched. CDR3 loop: CASSFGTGHGYTF. The DNA for the CDR3 is TGTGCCAGCAGCTTTGGGACAGGGCATGGCTACACCTTC.

V gene TRBV10-3 combines with J gene TRBJ2-1; TRBD2 agrees at 7 bases. The germline V gene encodes CDR1 ENHRY and CDR2 SYGVKD. The CDR3 is 17 residues long. J gave up 7 bases and V 3 bases, and 15 bases lay outside the gene matches. CDR3: CAISDPGRAGLGNEQFF. CDR3 sequence (DNA): TGTGCCATCAGTGACCCTGGACGAGCGGGACTTGGGAATGAGCAGTTCTTC.

This clone was observed a few times. The gene calls are TRBV27 and TRBJ1-6; D uncertain. Germline loops: CDR1 MNHEY, CDR2 SMNVEV (reference sequence). The V end was cut by 8 bases, the J end by 7 bases, with 12 bases between. The CDR3 consists of 13 residues. The CDR3 is CASRPGINSPLHF. CDR3 DNA: TGTGCCAGCCGGCCGGGTATCAATTCACCCCTCCACTTT.

This sequence joins TRBV19 and TRBJ1-5; D may be TRBD1 (5 bases). The V and J ends lost 0 bases and 3 bases respectively, with 9 bases between them. The CDR3 spans 15 residues. Germline CDR1 is LNHDA and CDR2 is SQIVND (reference sequence). The CDR3 nucleotides are TGTGCCAGTAGTATAGATGGGGCCTTCAATCAGCCCCAGCATTTT. Its protein is CASSIDGAFNQPQHF.

This chain joins TRBV2 and TRBJ2-5; D unresolved. Matching the DNA end better, TRBJ2-7 makes the J call doubtful. Germline V CDR1 and CDR2: SNHLY, FYNNEI. There are 10 residues in the CDR3. CDR3 DNA: TGTGCCAGCAGTGACTACGAGCAGTACTTC. Protein sequence: CASSDYEQYF.

The chain has TRBV10-3 and TRBJ1-4; 9 nucleotides line up with TRBD1. Germline values: CDR1 ENHRY, CDR2 SYGVKD. Trimming at V came to 10 bases and at J to 5 bases, leaving 5 bases not matched to a gene. The CDR3 has 13 residues. The CDR3 spells CATTGTGNEKLFF. The CDR3 bases are TGTGCCACCACCGGGACAGGGAATGAAAAACTGTTTTTT.

The chain has TRBV6-1 and TRBJ2-5; TRBD1 agrees at 7 bases. This CDR3 region has 16 residues. The junction had 11 bases not matched to a gene; V was cut back by 3 bases and J by 4 bases. Germline loops: CDR1 MNHNS, CDR2 SASEGT. CDR3 DNA: TGTGCCAGCAGTGACCGGGACAGAGATATCTCAGAGACCCAGTACTTC. Translating gives CASSDRDRDISETQYF.

The DNA of the CDR3 is TGCAGCGTAGGGACAGGGAGGGCCGGGGAGCTGTTTTTT. Encoded protein: CSVGTGRAGELFF. The chain has TRBV29-1 and TRBJ2-2; 9 nucleotides line up with TRBD1. Germline trimming cut 6 bases from V and 6 bases from J; bases unmatched to any gene: 5. The CDR3 extends over 13 amino acids. Germline V gene lookup returns CDR1 SQVTM and CDR2 ANQGSEA.

This clone was observed a handful of times. The genes are TRBV7-2 and TRBJ1-1; 7 nucleotides agree with TRBD1. This CDR3 has 15 residues. V lost 2 bases to trimming and J lost 6 bases; unmatched junction nucleotides: 9. CDR1 SGHTA and CDR2 FQGNSA come from the germline V gene. The CDR3 nucleotides read TGTGCCAGCAGCTTAAGTACAGGGGAATGGGCTGAAGCTTTCTTT. Protein: CASSLSTGEWAEAFF.

The chain is built from TRBV18 and TRBJ1-4, with TRBD1 identical over 7 bases. The CDR3 length is 15 residues. From germline, CDR1 is KGHSH and CDR2 LQKENI. J gave up 5 bases and V 5 bases, and 8 bases lay outside the gene matches. CDR3 DNA sequence: TGTGCCAGCTCATCCATGACAGGGTCAAATGAAAAACTGTTTTTT. This encodes CASSSMTGSNEKLFF.

The count of this clone is one. The J gene is TRBJ2-1, the V gene TRBV5-1; D not resolved. This CDR3 contains 12 residues. Per germline, CDR1 SGHRS and CDR2 YFSETQ. V was cut by 6 bases and J by 7 bases, with 11 bases left in between. The CDR3 reads CASNLPSNEQFF. The DNA of the CDR3 is TGCGCCAGCAACCTGCCCAGTAATGAGCAGTTCTTC.

This rearrangement joins TRBV11-2 to TRBJ2-1; 7 positions match TRBD2. In germline, CDR1 is SGHAT, CDR2 FQNNGV. V lost 5 bases to trimming and J lost 8 bases; unmatched junction nucleotides: 15. The length of the CDR3 is 16 residues. CDR3 in amino acids: CASSGLGQGGFDEQFF. In DNA, the CDR3 is TGTGCCAGCAGCGGCCTTGGGCAGGGAGGGTTCGATGAGCAGTTCTTC.

This chain uses TRBV9 with TRBJ1-6; possible D gene TRBD1, 5 bases. Germline V gene sequence: CDR1 SGDLS, CDR2 YYNGEE. The CDR3 runs to 15 residues. Trimming removed 4 bases from V and 7 bases from J, with 15 bases in between. The CDR3 reads CASSFSGLSNSPLHF. CDR3 nucleotides: TGTGCCAGCAGCTTCTCGGGACTGTCCAATTCACCCCTCCACTTT.

The chain links TRBV11-3 to TRBJ2-1, with no clear D. CDR1 and CDR2 (germline): SGHNT, YENEEA. The ends were cut back, 0 bases at V and 6 bases at J, with 6 bases in the middle. This CDR3 contains 13 residues. CDR3 sequence: CASSLEFRNEQFF. CDR3 in DNA: TGTGCCAGCAGCTTAGAATTCCGCAATGAGCAGTTCTTC.

The rearrangement links TRBV5-4 to TRBJ2-6, with a possible D match to TRBD2 (6 bases). Germline CDR1 SGHNT, CDR2 YYREEE (reference sequence). The CDR3 sequence is 16 residues long. Trimming stripped 2 bases from V and 6 bases from J, with 15 bases between. CDR3 nucleotide sequence: TGTGCCAGCAGCTTCGGAGGGACTCCTTCGGCCAACGTCCTGACTTTC. Amino acids: CASSFGGTPSANVLTF.